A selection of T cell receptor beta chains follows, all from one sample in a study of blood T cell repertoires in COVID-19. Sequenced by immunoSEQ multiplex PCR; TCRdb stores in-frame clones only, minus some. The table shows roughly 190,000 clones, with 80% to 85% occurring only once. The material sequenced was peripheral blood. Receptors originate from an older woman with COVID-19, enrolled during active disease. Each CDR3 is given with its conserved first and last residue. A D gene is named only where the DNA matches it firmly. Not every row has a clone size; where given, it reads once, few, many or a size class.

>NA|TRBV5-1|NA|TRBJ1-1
CASSATVNTEAFF
TGCGCCAGCAGCGCGACAGTGAACACTGAAGCTTTCTTT
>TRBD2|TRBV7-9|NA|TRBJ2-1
CASSLISGGYNEQFF
TGTGCCAGCAGCTTAATCAGCGGGGGTTACAATGAGCAGTTCTTC
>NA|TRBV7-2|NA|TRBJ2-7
CASSSTVSYEQYF
TGTGCCAGCAGCTCGACAGTTTCCTACGAGCAGTACTTC
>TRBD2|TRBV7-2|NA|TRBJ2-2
CASSLYSGRSGELFF
TGTGCCAGCAGCTTATATAGCGGGAGGTCGGGGGAGCTGTTTTTT
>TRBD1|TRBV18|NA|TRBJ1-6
CASSPPTGNNSPLHF
TGTGCCAGCTCACCACCGACAGGGAATAATTCACCCCTCCACTTT
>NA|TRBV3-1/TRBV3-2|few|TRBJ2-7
CASSKGVPTYEQYF
TGTGCCAGCTCTAAGGGGGTTCCAACCTACGAGCAGTACTTC
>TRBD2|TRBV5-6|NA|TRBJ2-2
CASSWLAGAVTGELFF
TGTGCCAGCAGTTGGCTAGCGGGAGCTGTCACCGGGGAGCTGTTTTTT
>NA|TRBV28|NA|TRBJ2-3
CASEPSGSRGEHTQYF
TGTGCCAGCGAACCCTCCGGCTCCAGGGGCGAGCATACGCAGTATTTT
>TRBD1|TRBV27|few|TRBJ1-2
CASSFRGPEDGYTF
TGTGCCAGCAGTTTCAGGGGGCCCGAGGATGGCTACACCTTC
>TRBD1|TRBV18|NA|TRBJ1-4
CASSRSGTEVEKLFF
TGTGCCAGCTCACGTTCCGGGACAGAGGTGGAAAAACTGTTTTTT
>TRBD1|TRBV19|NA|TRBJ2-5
CASSYGTVEETQYF
TGTGCCAGTAGTTACGGGACAGTTGAAGAGACCCAGTACTTC
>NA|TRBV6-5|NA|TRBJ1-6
CASTKTSPYNSPLHF
TGTGCCAGCACCAAGACTTCCCCCTATAATTCACCCCTCCACTTT
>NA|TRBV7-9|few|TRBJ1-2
CASSLSQRNYGYTF
TGTGCCAGCAGCTTAAGTCAGCGGAACTATGGCTACACCTTC
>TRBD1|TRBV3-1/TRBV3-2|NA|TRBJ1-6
CASKGQGVSPLHF
TGTGCCAGCAAGGGACAGGGGGTTTCACCCCTCCACTTT
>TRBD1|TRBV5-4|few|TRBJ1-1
CASQGQANTEAFF
TGTGCCAGCCAGGGACAGGCGAACACTGAAGCTTTCTTT
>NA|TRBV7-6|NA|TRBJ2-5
CASSFYQGISQETQYF
TGTGCCAGCAGCTTTTACCAGGGGATCTCCCAAGAGACCCAGTACTTC
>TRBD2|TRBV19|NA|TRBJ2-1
CASSRLAGAFYNEQFF
TGTGCCAGTAGTCGACTAGCGGGGGCCTTCTACAATGAGCAGTTCTTC
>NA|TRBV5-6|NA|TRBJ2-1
CASSLTGEQFF
TGTGCCAGCAGCTTGACGGGTGAGCAGTTCTTC
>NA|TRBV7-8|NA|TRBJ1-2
CASSPAGTLHGYTF
TGTGCCAGCAGCCCAGCAGGGACACTACATGGCTACACCTTC
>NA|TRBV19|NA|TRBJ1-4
CASSVATNEKLFF
TGTGCCAGTAGCGTCGCAACTAATGAAAAACTGTTTTTT
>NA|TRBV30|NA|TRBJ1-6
CAWSGQRLSSYNSPLHF
TGTGCCTGGAGTGGACAGCGCCTTAGCTCCTATAATTCACCCCTCCACTTT
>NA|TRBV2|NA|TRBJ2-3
CASSARADTQYF
TGTGCCAGCAGTGCACGGGCAGATACGCAGTATTTT
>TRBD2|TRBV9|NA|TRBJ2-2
CASSAAKAGPNTGELFF
TGTGCCAGCAGCGCCGCGAAAGCGGGACCGAACACCGGGGAGCTGTTTTTT
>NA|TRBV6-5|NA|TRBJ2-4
CATSAGGASKNIQYF
TGTGCCACCTCTGCCGGGGGAGCATCCAAAAACATTCAGTACTTC
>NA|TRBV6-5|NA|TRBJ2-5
CASSYEGLRETQYF
TGTGCCAGCAGTTACGAGGGCTTGAGGGAGACCCAGTACTTC
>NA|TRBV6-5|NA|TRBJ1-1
CASSRQVGTEAFF
TGTGCCAGCAGCCGACAGGTTGGTACTGAAGCTTTCTTT
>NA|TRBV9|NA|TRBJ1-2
CASSVDGGYGYTF
TGTGCCAGCAGCGTAGATGGAGGCTATGGCTACACCTTC
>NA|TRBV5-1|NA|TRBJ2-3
CASSLGLQNTQYF
TGCGCCAGCAGCTTGGGTTTGCAGAATACGCAGTATTTT
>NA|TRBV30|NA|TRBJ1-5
CAWARGENQPQHF
TGTGCCTGGGCCAGGGGCGAAAATCAGCCCCAGCATTTT
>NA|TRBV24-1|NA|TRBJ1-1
CATSDLNRDEAFF
TGTGCCACCAGTGATTTGAACAGGGATGAAGCTTTCTTT
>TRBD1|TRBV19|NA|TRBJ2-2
CASRSRDRGRSGELFF
TGTGCCAGTAGGTCCCGGGACAGGGGAAGGAGCGGGGAGCTGTTTTTT
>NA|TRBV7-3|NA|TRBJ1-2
CASSLTGQLRGGYTF
TGTGCCAGCAGCTTAACGGGTCAGCTTCGGGGTGGCTACACCTTC
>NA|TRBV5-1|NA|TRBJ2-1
CASSWSAGNNEQFF
TGCGCCAGCAGCTGGAGCGCCGGCAACAATGAGCAGTTCTTC
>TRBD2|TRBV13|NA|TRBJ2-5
CASSDRLAGAETQYF
TGTGCCAGCAGCGATCGACTAGCGGGGGCAGAGACCCAGTACTTC
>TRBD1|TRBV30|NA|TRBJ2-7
CAWEGSGTGGREQYF
TGTGCCTGGGAGGGCTCCGGGACAGGGGGTCGCGAGCAGTACTTC
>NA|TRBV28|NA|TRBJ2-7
CASTQGGASEQYF
TGTGCCAGCACACAGGGCGGCGCCTCCGAGCAGTACTTC
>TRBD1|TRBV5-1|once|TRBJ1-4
CASSLDQGAYEKLFF
TGCGCCAGCAGCTTGGACCAGGGGGCGTATGAAAAACTGTTTTTT
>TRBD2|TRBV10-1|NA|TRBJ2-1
CASRTRTSASSYNEQFF
TGCGCCAGCAGAACCAGGACTAGCGCAAGCTCCTACAATGAGCAGTTCTTC
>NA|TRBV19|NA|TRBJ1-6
CASTHTGTYNSPLHF
TGTGCCAGTACCCATACGGGGACCTATAATTCACCCCTCCACTTT
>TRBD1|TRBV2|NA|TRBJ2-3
CASQGQNTDTQYF
TGTGCCAGCCAGGGACAGAACACAGATACGCAGTATTTT
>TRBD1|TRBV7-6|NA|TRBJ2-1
CASSFSGQSLDEQFF
TGTGCCAGCAGCTTCTCGGGACAGTCCCTCGATGAGCAGTTCTTC
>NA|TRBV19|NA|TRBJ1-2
CASSTGANYGYTF
TGTGCCAGTAGTACTGGAGCTAACTATGGCTACACCTTC